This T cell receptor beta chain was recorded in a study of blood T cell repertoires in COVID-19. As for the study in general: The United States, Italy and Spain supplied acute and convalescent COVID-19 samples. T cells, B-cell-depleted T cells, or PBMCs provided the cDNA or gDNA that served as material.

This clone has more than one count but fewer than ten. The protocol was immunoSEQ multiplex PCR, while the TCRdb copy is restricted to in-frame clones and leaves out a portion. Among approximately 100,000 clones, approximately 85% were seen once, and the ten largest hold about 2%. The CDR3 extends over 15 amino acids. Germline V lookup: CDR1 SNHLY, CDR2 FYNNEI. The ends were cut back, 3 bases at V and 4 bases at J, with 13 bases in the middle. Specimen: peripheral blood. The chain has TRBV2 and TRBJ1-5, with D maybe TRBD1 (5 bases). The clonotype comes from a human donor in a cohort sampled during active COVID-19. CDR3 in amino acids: CASSDYRYQNQPQHF. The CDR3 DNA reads TGTGCCAGCAGTGACTACAGGTATCAGAATCAGCCCCAGCATTTT.